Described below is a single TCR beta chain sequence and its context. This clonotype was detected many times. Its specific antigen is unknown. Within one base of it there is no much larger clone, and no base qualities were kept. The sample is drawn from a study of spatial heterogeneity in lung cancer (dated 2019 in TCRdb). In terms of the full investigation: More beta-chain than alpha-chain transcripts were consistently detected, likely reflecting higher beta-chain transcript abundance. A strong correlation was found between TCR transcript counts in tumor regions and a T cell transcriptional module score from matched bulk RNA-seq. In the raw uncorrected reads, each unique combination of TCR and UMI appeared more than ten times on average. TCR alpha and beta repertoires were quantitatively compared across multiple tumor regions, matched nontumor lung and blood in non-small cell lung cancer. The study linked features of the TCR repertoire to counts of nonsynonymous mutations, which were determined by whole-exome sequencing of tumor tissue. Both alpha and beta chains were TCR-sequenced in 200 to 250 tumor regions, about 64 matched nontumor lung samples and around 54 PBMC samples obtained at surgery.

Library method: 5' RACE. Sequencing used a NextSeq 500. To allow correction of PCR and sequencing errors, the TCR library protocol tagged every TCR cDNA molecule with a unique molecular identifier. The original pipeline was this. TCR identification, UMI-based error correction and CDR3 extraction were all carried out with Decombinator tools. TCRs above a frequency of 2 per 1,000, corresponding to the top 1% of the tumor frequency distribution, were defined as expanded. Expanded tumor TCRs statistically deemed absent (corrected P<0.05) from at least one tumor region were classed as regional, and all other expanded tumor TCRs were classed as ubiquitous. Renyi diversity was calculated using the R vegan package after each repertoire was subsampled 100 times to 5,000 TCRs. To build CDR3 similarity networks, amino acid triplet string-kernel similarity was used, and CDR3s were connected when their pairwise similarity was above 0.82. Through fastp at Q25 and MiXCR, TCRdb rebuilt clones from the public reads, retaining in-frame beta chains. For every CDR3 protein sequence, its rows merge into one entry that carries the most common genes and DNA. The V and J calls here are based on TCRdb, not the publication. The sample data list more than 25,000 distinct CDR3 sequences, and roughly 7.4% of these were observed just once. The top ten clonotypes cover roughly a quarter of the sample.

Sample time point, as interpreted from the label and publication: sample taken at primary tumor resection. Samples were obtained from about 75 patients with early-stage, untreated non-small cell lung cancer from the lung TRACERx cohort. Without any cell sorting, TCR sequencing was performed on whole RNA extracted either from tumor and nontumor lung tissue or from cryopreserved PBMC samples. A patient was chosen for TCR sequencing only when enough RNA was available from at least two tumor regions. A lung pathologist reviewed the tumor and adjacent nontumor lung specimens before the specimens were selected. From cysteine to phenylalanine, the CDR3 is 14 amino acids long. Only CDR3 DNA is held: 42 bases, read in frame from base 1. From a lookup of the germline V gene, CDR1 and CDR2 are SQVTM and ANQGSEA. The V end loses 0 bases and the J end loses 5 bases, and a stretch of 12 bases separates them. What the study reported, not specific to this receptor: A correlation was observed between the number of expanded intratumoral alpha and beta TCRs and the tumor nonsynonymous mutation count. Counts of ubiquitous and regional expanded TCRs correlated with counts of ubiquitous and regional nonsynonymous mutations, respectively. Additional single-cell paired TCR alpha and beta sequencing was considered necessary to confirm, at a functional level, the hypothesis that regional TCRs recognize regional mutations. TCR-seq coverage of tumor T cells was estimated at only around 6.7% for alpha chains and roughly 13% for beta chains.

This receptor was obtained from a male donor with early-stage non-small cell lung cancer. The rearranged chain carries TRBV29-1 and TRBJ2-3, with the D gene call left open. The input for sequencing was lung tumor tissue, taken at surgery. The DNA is TGCAGCGTTGAAGACGGTCTCTGGGTAGATACGCAGTATTTT. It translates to CSVEDGLWVDTQYF.